This T cell receptor beta chain was identified during a study of shared clonotypes between healthy human individuals. Study outcomes and limitations: Incompleteness in sorted-subset sequencing, despite large depth, was shown by rarefaction. Compared with memory subsets, naive subsets generally had larger estimated richness.

Deep was the level used in running the assay. TCRdb's table, derived via immunoSEQ multiplex PCR, lists solely in-frame clones and lacks some. The data show over 2 million clones, roughly 95% seen once. On this clone: Its antigen remains unknown.

This CDR3 has 15 residues. Germline V CDR1 and CDR2: LGHNA, YNFKEQ. The ends were cut back, 4 bases at V and 3 bases at J, with 16 bases in the middle. Naive-designated CD8 cells lacked CD45RO, were positively enriched for CCR7, and omitted terminally differentiated effector memory CD45RA+ cells. Sequencing input: naive CD8+ T cells sorted from blood. This TCR was recovered from a man younger than 35 in good health. V usage is TRBV4-2 and J usage is TRBJ2-7; D not certain. CDR3 in amino acids: CASSLREDPIYEQYF. In DNA form, the CDR3 reads TGTGCCAGCAGCCTCCGTGAGGATCCCATCTACGAGCAGTACTTC.